The 27 T cell receptor beta chains listed next were all sequenced from one sample in a study of blood T cell repertoires in COVID-19. TCRdb's copy holds only in-frame clones and misses some; the assay was immunoSEQ multiplex PCR. The table records tens of thousands of clones, about 90% of them present only once. Sample: peripheral blood. The receptor set was obtained from a man aged 50-60 years with active COVID-19.

The sample holds a few counts of this clone. The CDR3 reads CASSYSFGQGAHEQFF. The CDR3 nucleotides are TGTGCCAGCAGTTACTCGTTTGGACAGGGGGCCCACGAGCAGTTCTTC. J is TRBJ2-1 and V is TRBV6-5, with TRBD1 matching over 11 bases. Germline V CDR1 and CDR2: MNHEY, SVGAGI. The CDR3 extends over 16 amino acids. V lost 0 bases and J lost 10; bases outside the gene matches: 8.

The chain combines TRBV5-1 with TRBJ2-5, with 8 positions matching TRBD2. The trim removed 4 bases at V and 9 bases at J, leaving 8 bases unmatched. CDR1 SGHRS and CDR2 YFSETQ come from the germline V gene. The CDR3 contains 13 residues. The CDR3 protein is CASSTGREGAQYF. The CDR3 bases are TGCGCCAGCAGCACCGGCCGGGAGGGGGCCCAGTACTTC.

The V call is TRBV7-6, the J call TRBJ2-3; 14 nucleotides match TRBD2. Germline CDR1 and CDR2: SGHVS and FNYEAQ. CDR3 length: 18 amino acids. J lost 6 bases, V lost 1 base, and 9 bases had no gene match. This chain's CDR3 is CASSLVSGTSGSLDTQYF. CDR3 DNA: TGTGCCAGCAGCTTAGTCTCAGGGACTAGCGGGAGCCTGGATACGCAGTATTTT.

The gene calls are TRBV5-6 and TRBJ1-2; D not certain. Trimming took off 3 bases at V and 4 bases at J, with 10 bases between the two ends. This CDR3 has 13 residues. CDR1 is SGHDT and CDR2 is YYEEEE in the germline V gene. This chain's CDR3 is CASSSLRVYGYTF. As DNA, the CDR3 is TGTGCCAGCAGCTCATTACGGGTCTATGGCTACACCTTC.

This clone occurred once. The chain is built from TRBV11-3 and TRBJ2-2, with D possibly TRBD2 on 6 matching bases. CDR1 SGHNT and CDR2 YENEEA come from the germline V gene. The CDR3 consists of 14 residues. The V gene lost 5 bases and the J gene lost 5 bases, with 12 bases spanning the gap. The CDR3 DNA sequence: TGTGCCAGCAGCCCCCGGGAGCGGACCGGGGAGCTGTTTTTT. Its protein product is CASSPRERTGELFF.

This clone was observed a handful of times. The V gene is TRBV6-5, the J gene TRBJ1-5; no clear D. There are 14 residues in the CDR3. The germline V gene encodes CDR1 MNHEY and CDR2 SVGAGI. Trimming stripped 5 bases from V and 0 bases from J, with 8 bases between. CDR3 nucleotides: TGTGCCAGCAGTCCCAGTGATAGCAATCAGCCCCAGCATTTT. Encoded protein: CASSPSDSNQPQHF.

The chain uses TRBV19 and TRBJ2-4; 10 bases agree with TRBD2. V lost 3 bases to trimming and J lost 1 base; unmatched junction nucleotides: 18. Per germline, CDR1 LNHDA and CDR2 SQIVND (reference sequence). The CDR3 totals 21 residues. The CDR3 DNA is TGTGCCAGTAGTATTGGGCGATCGGGGCTAGCGGGGGCATGGGCCAAAAACATTCAGTACTTC. It translates to CASSIGRSGLAGAWAKNIQYF.

This clone was recorded many times. CDR3 bases: TGTGCCTCCTGTAGGGGACATAGAAGCGGGAATTGGTACAATGAGCAGTTCTTC. Encoded protein: CASCRGHRSGNWYNEQFF. The chain employs TRBV24-1 and TRBJ2-1, with D perhaps matching TRBD2 (7 bases). The CDR3 length is 18 residues. Germline-derived CDR1 and CDR2 are KGHDR and SFDVKD. V gave up 12 bases and J gave up 4 bases, with 30 bases separating them.

This clone was observed once. This chain connects TRBV9 to TRBJ2-3, with TRBD2 matching 15 bases. J was trimmed by 4 bases and V by 7 bases; bases with no gene match: 10. This CDR3 is 17 amino acids long. Germline-derived CDR1 and CDR2 are SGDLS and YYNGEE. The chain's CDR3 is CASGRTSGGAVADTQYF. Written as DNA, the CDR3 is TGTGCCAGCGGCCGGACTAGCGGGGGGGCGGTCGCAGATACGCAGTATTTT.

This clone was recorded once. This rearrangement joins TRBV7-2 to TRBJ2-5; tentatively, D is TRBD1 (6 bases). CDR3 length: 16 residues. The V gene's germline CDR1 is SGHTA and CDR2 FQGNSA. Trimming pared 5 bases from V and 1 base from J, leaving 17 bases between. The CDR3 coding sequence is TGTGCCAGCAGCCTCTGGGGGCGCGGACCCCAAGAGACCCAGTACTTC. Its translation: CASSLWGRGPQETQYF.

V is TRBV18 and J is TRBJ1-2; TRBD1 matches 7 bases. V gave up 4 bases and J gave up 6 bases; unmatched junction bases: 11. The CDR3 is 15 residues long. Germline CDR1 and CDR2: KGHSH and LQKENI. CDR3: CASSRTREGQDGYTF. DNA of the CDR3: TGTGCCAGCTCACGCACCAGGGAAGGACAGGATGGCTACACCTTC.

The V and J genes are TRBV24-1 and TRBJ2-1; 8 bases are shared with TRBD2. V shed 7 bases, J shed 8 bases, and the junction held 12 bases outside the gene matches. Germline V gives CDR1 KGHDR, CDR2 SFDVKD. The CDR3 contains 15 residues. CDR3 coding DNA: TGTGCCACCAGCATAGCGGGACCCCCCGGGGATGAGCAGTTCTTC. Its translation is CATSIAGPPGDEQFF.

This clone was detected only once. V usage is TRBV27 and J usage is TRBJ2-7; 9 bases are a match to TRBD2. Germline CDR1 reads MNHEY; CDR2 reads SMNVEV (reference sequence). The V segment lost 0 bases and the J segment 3 bases; nucleotides outside the gene matches: 3. The CDR3 is 15 residues long. CDR3 nucleotide sequence: TGTGCCAGCAGTTTATCTAGCGGGGGATTCTACGAGCAGTACTTC. This codes for CASSLSSGGFYEQYF.

This sequence joins TRBV11-3 and TRBJ1-1, with 8 bases fitting TRBD1. Germline V gives CDR1 SGHNT, CDR2 YENEEA. The CDR3 length is 16 residues. J lost 0 bases, V lost 5 bases, and 8 bases had no gene match. This CDR3 is CASSPGQGEVNTEAFF. CDR3 DNA sequence: TGTGCCAGCAGCCCAGGACAGGGCGAGGTGAACACTGAAGCTTTCTTT.

The J gene is TRBJ2-7, the V gene TRBV21-1; the listed D gene, TRBD1, was not tested against the DNA. TRBV21-1 counts as a pseudogene. The CDR3 contains 18 residues. In DNA, the CDR3 is TGTGCCAGCAGCAAAGCCGGACGGTGGGGGCTAAGACCCTACGAGCAGTACTTC. Protein product: CASSKAGRWGLRPYEQYF.

This chain joins TRBV6-5 and TRBJ2-3; maybe TRBD2 (6 bases). V was shortened by 11 bases and J by 4 bases, with 19 bases between the two germline ends. Germline lookup yields CDR1 MNHEY and CDR2 SVGAGI. The CDR3 covers 14 residues. In nucleotides, the CDR3 is TGTGCCGGCGCGGGGCGGACGGGCGCAGATACGCAGTATTTT. It is translated as CAGAGRTGADTQYF.

The rearrangement links TRBV7-3 to TRBJ2-3; 7 nucleotides match TRBD1. Germline-derived CDR1 and CDR2 are SGHTA and FQGTGA. J gave up 2 bases and V 5 bases, and 4 bases lay outside the gene matches. This CDR3 has 14 amino acids. In nucleotides, the CDR3 is TGTGCCAGCAGCCGGACAGGCAACACAGATACGCAGTATTTT. It is translated as CASSRTGNTDTQYF.

The genes are TRBV2 and TRBJ2-3; D is ambiguous. The germline V and J ends were trimmed by 7 bases and 6 bases, with 8 bases remaining between them. The CDR3 extends over 11 amino acids. Germline V CDR1 and CDR2: SNHLY, FYNNEI. The CDR3, as DNA: TGTGCCAGCAAAATCGCGGATACGCAGTATTTT. Its translation: CASKIADTQYF.

The rearrangement uses TRBV5-8 and TRBJ2-7; the match to TRBD2 covers 13 bases. Germline loops: CDR1 SGHTS, CDR2 YDEGEE. CDR3 length: 15 amino acids. Unmatched junction bases numbered 2, after V lost 3 bases and J lost 2 bases. The CDR3 loop is CASSWGTSGTYEQYF. The DNA of the CDR3 is TGTGCCAGCAGCTGGGGGACTAGCGGGACCTACGAGCAGTACTTC.

The genes are TRBV5-6 and TRBJ1-6, with D possibly TRBD1 on 6 matching bases. CDR3 length: 15 residues. The germline CDR1 and CDR2 sequences are SGHDT and YYEEEE. V shed 2 bases and J shed 9 bases, with 15 bases lying between them. In DNA form, the CDR3 reads TGTGCCAGCAGCTTCCTGCCTTCCAGGGGTTCACCCCTCCACTTT. Protein: CASSFLPSRGSPLHF. Together with reference TRBV5-6 and TRBJ1-6, the CDR3 gives the full variable domain: DAGVTQSPTHLIKTRGQQVTLRCSPKSGHDTVSWYQQALGQGPQFIFQYYEEEERQRGNFPDRFSGHQFPNYSSELNVNALLLGDSALYLCASSFLPSRGSPLHFGNGTRLTVT.

The rearrangement joins TRBV7-3 to TRBJ1-2, with D uncertain. Germline assignment: CDR1 SGHTA and CDR2 FQGTGA. The CDR3 sequence is 17 residues long. Trimming removed 5 bases from V and 8 bases from J, with 27 bases in between. CDR3 in DNA: TGTGCCAGCAGCAAAGTCCAGGCCGGGAGAAAGTCGTGGGGCTACACCTTC. It yields the protein CASSKVQAGRKSWGYTF. The variable domain in full, with the rest retrieved from reference TRBV7-3 and TRBJ1-2, is GAGVSQTPSNKVTEKGKYVELRCDPISGHTALYWYRQSLGQGPEFLIYFQGTGAADDSGLPNDRFFAVRPEGSVSTLKIQRTERGDSAVYLCASSKVQAGRKSWGYTFGSGTRLTVV.

In nucleotides, the CDR3 is TGTGCCAGCAGCTCTAGGGACAGGGGGCTTACAGATACGCAGTATTTT. Translating gives CASSSRDRGLTDTQYF. J is TRBJ2-3 and V is TRBV5-4, with 12 bases lining up with TRBD1. The length of the CDR3 is 16 residues. Germline CDR1 reads SGHNT; CDR2 reads YYREEE (reference sequence). V lost 3 bases to trimming and J lost 3 bases; unmatched junction nucleotides: 5.

The chain has TRBV7-2 and TRBJ2-7, with 7 bases that match TRBD1. From germline, CDR1 is SGHTA and CDR2 FQGNSA. The CDR3 sequence is 14 residues long. Unmatched junction bases numbered 4, after V lost 3 bases and J lost 2 bases. In nucleotides, the CDR3 is TGTGCCAGCAGCTTCGACAGGGCTCCCTACGAGCAGTACTTC. As protein: CASSFDRAPYEQYF.

The chain employs TRBV7-3 and TRBJ1-2; 7 positions agree with TRBD1. The V gene end was trimmed by 0 bases and the J gene end by 3 bases; junction bases not matched to a gene: 4. The CDR3 is 15 residues long. Germline lookup yields CDR1 SGHTA and CDR2 FQGTGA. The CDR3 DNA reads TGTGCCAGCAGCTTAACGGGACAGCCCGACTATGGCTACACCTTC. It translates to CASSLTGQPDYGYTF.

The CDR3: CASSVVSTRNTGELFF. As DNA, the CDR3 is TGTGCCAGCAGCGTAGTAAGTACTAGGAACACCGGGGAGCTGTTTTTT. The chain joins TRBV9 to TRBJ2-2, with a weak D call TRBD2 (5 bases). Germline CDR1 is SGDLS and CDR2 is YYNGEE. The CDR3 contains 16 residues. V was pared by 0 bases and J by 1 base, with 10 bases between.

In its sample, this clone was seen once. The chain joins TRBV3-1 (or the pseudogene TRBV3-2) to TRBJ1-2; perhaps TRBD1 as D (6 bases). V lost 5 bases, J lost 1 base, and 11 bases lay in between. Germline V gene sequence: CDR1 LGHDT, CDR2 YNNKEL (reference sequence). The CDR3 sequence is 14 residues long. CDR3 bases: TGTGCCAGCAGCGGGAACAGGGTTAACTATGGCTACACCTTC. It translates to CASSGNRVNYGYTF.

This clone was counted only a few times. This rearrangement joins TRBV2 to TRBJ1-5; D uncertain. Germline V gene sequence: CDR1 SNHLY, CDR2 FYNNEI. The CDR3 is 13 amino acids. Trimming shortened V by 7 bases and J by 1 base, and 8 bases separated the two germline ends. The CDR3 reads CASKTRSNQPQHF. The CDR3 DNA reads TGTGCCAGCAAGACAAGAAGCAATCAGCCCCAGCATTTT.